This is a list of T cell receptor beta chains from one sample in a study of cytomegalovirus exposure and HLA in healthy donors. The protocol was immunoSEQ multiplex PCR, while the TCRdb copy is restricted to in-frame clones and leaves out a portion. The table shows under 350,000 clones, with 80% to 90% occurring only once. The sequenced sample was PBMCs. These receptors were taken from a woman aged 18-35 years in good health and CMV-seronegative. Each CDR3 is given with its conserved first and last residue. The D gene is left open where the match is weak. Expanded clones are given a class, and other clones once, few, many or no size at all.

>.|TRBV7-9|15|.|TRBJ1-1
CASSPSRVMNTEAFF
TGTGCCAGCAGCCCAAGTCGGGTGATGAACACTGAAGCTTTCTTT
>.|TRBV28|11|.|TRBJ1-2
CASSPDYGYTF
TGTGCCAGCAGTCCGGACTATGGCTACACCTTC
>TRBD2|TRBV4-1|17|.|TRBJ2-1
CASSQGGGGRYYNEQFF
TGCGCCAGCAGCCAAGGGGGCGGGGGGCGGTACTACAATGAGCAGTTCTTC
>.|TRBV11-3|12|.|TRBJ2-1
CASKERHDEQFF
TGTGCCAGCAAGGAGCGGCACGATGAGCAGTTCTTC
>TRBD1|TRBV7-9|14|.|TRBJ1-5
CASSLARGNQPQHF
TGTGCCAGCAGCTTGGCCAGGGGGAATCAGCCCCAGCATTTT
>TRBD1|TRBV5-3|16|.|TRBJ1-1
CARSIGTGGTNTEAFF
TGTGCCAGAAGCATAGGGACAGGGGGGACGAACACTGAAGCTTTCTTT
>.|TRBV7-8|11|.|TRBJ1-1
CASSPQTEAFF
TGTGCCAGCAGCCCTCAGACTGAAGCTTTCTTT
>.|TRBV20-1|11|.|TRBJ2-2
CSATNTGELFF
TGCAGTGCTACTAACACCGGGGAGCTGTTTTTT
>TRBD1|TRBV27|14|.|TRBJ2-7
CASSLRQGWGEQYF
TGTGCCAGCAGTTTGAGACAGGGGTGGGGGGAGCAGTACTTC
>TRBD2|TRBV7-9|16|once|TRBJ2-1
CASSVTSGRALWEQFF
TGTGCCAGCAGCGTTACTAGCGGGAGGGCTTTATGGGAGCAGTTCTTC
>.|TRBV2|13|.|TRBJ2-5
CASSGGTAGTQYF
TGTGCCAGCAGTGGCGGCACCGCCGGGACCCAGTACTTC
>.|TRBV5-1|14|few|TRBJ2-5
CASSLGQVQETQYF
TGCGCCAGCAGCTTGGGACAGGTTCAAGAGACCCAGTACTTC
>TRBD1|TRBV6-1|13|.|TRBJ2-7
CASRDRGTGEQYF
TGTGCCAGCAGGGACAGGGGAACAGGCGAGCAGTACTTC
>TRBD2|TRBV10-3|15|.|TRBJ2-2
CAISVASGEVGELFF
TGTGCCATCAGTGTAGCTAGCGGGGAGGTCGGGGAGCTGTTTTTT
>.|TRBV19|15|.|TRBJ2-7
CASSIGQGEAYEQYF
TGTGCCAGTAGTATCGGGCAGGGTGAGGCCTACGAGCAGTACTTC
>TRBD2|TRBV27|15|.|TRBJ2-1
CASSFRLAAHNEQFF
TGTGCCAGCAGTTTCAGACTAGCGGCCCACAATGAGCAGTTCTTC
>.|TRBV6-1|12|.|TRBJ1-5
CASSETGWSQHF
TGTGCCAGCAGTGAAACAGGGTGGTCCCAGCATTTT
>TRBD1|TRBV5-1|14|once|TRBJ1-6
CASSLGTGRSPLHF
TGCGCCAGCAGCCTCGGGACAGGGCGTTCACCCCTCCACTTT
>.|TRBV11-2|14|few|TRBJ1-6
CASSSLTGRSPLHF
TGTGCCAGCAGCTCTTTAACAGGGCGCTCACCCCTCCACTTT
>.|TRBV27|15|.|TRBJ1-5
CASSLWPGSNQPQHF
TGTGCCAGCAGTTTATGGCCGGGTAGCAATCAGCCCCAGCATTTT
>TRBD2|TRBV30|14|.|TRBJ2-1
CAWNSQLADNEQFF
TGTGCCTGGAACAGTCAACTAGCGGACAATGAGCAGTTCTTC
>.|TRBV4-1|15|.|TRBJ1-4
CASSREGLEQGKLFF
TGCGCCAGCAGCCGGGAGGGACTGGAGCAGGGAAAACTGTTTTTT
>.|TRBV5-1|11|.|TRBJ2-1
CASRTADEQFF
TGCGCCAGCAGAACGGCGGATGAGCAGTTCTTC
>TRBD2|TRBV7-9|14|.|TRBJ2-7
CASSGAGTTYEQYF
TGTGCCAGCAGCGGCGCCGGGACTACCTACGAGCAGTACTTC
>TRBD2|TRBV11-3|15|.|TRBJ2-7
CASSSTPGLAFEQYF
TGTGCCAGCAGCTCTACCCCGGGACTAGCCTTCGAGCAGTACTTC
>.|TRBV2|15|.|TRBJ2-5
CASRARDTRLETQYF
TGTGCCAGCAGGGCCCGGGACACCCGTCTGGAGACCCAGTACTTC
>TRBD2|TRBV7-2|14|.|TRBJ2-7
CASSFLPGGHEQYF
TGTGCCAGCAGCTTCCTACCGGGGGGGCACGAGCAGTACTTC
>.|TRBV29-1|12|.|TRBJ1-2
CSAPDRSYGYTF
TGCAGCGCACCGGACAGATCCTATGGCTACACCTTC
>TRBD1|TRBV27|18|.|TRBJ2-7
CASSLRGSGQGLIYEQYF
TGTGCCAGCAGTTTAAGAGGGTCGGGACAGGGCTTAATCTACGAGCAGTACTTC
>.|TRBV14|14|.|TRBJ2-7
CASSQVQGTYEQYF
TGTGCCAGCAGCCAAGTCCAGGGAACCTACGAGCAGTACTTC
>TRBD1|TRBV7-2|16|few|TRBJ1-4
CASSLAPGQNNEKLFF
TGTGCCAGCAGCTTAGCTCCGGGACAGAATAATGAAAAACTGTTTTTT
>.|TRBV5-1|15|.|TRBJ2-2
CASSSLAGTTGELFF
TGCGCCAGCAGCTCGTTGGCGGGGACCACCGGGGAGCTGTTTTTT